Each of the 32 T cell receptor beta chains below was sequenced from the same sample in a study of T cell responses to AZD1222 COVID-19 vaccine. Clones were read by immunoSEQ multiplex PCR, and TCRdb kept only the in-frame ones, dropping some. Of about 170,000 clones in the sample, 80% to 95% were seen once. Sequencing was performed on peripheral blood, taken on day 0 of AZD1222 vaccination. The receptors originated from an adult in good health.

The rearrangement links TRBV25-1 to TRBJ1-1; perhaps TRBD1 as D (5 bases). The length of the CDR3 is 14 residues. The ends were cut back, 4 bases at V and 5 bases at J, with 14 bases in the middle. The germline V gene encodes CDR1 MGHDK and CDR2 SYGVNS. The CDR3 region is CASSASGSRTEAFF. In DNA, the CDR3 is TGTGCCAGCAGTGCCTCAGGGAGTCGTACTGAAGCTTTCTTT.

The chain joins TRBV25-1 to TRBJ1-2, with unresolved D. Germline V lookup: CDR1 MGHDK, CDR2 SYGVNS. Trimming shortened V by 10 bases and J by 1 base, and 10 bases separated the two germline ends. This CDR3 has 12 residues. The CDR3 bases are TGTGCCACCTACACAGTTAACTATGGCTACACCTTC. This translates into CATYTVNYGYTF.

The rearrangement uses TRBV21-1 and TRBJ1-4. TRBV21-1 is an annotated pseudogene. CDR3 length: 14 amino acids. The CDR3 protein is CARTTEATNEKLFF. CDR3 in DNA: TGTGCCAGAACCACCGAGGCAACTAATGAAAAACTGTTTTTT.

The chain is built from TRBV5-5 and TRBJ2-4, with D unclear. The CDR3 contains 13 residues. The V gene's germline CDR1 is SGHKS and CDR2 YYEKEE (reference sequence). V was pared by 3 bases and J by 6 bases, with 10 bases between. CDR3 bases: TGTGCCAGCAGCTCCGGCGATGGAAACATTCAGTACTTC. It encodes CASSSGDGNIQYF. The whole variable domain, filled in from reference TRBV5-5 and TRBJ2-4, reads DAGVTQSPTHLIKTRGQQVTLRCSPISGHKSVSWYQQVLGQGPQFIFQYYEKEERGRGNFPDRFSARQFPNYSSELNVNALLLGDSALYLCASSSGDGNIQYFGAGTRLSVL.

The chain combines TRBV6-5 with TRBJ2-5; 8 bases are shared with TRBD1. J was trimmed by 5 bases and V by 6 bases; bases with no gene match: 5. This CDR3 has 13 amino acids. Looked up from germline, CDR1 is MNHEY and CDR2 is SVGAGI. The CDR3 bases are TGTGCCAGCAGGAACCGACAGGGGGAGACCCAGTACTTC. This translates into CASRNRQGETQYF.

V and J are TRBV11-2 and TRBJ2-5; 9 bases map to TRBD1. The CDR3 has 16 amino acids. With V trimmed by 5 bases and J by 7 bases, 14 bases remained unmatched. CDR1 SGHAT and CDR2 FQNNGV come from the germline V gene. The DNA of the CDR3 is TGTGCCAGCAGCCTCCGAACCCGGGACAGGGCGGGGACCCAGTACTTC. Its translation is CASSLRTRDRAGTQYF.

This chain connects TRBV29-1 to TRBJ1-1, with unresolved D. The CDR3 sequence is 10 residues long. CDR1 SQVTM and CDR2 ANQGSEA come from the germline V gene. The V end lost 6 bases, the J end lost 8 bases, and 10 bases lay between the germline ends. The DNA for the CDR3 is TGCAGCGTGGCAGTACGGGAAGCTTTCTTT. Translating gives CSVAVREAFF.

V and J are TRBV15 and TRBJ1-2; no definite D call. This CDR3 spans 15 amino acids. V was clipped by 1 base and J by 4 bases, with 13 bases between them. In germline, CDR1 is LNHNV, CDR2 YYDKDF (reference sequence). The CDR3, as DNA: TGTGCCACCAGCAGAGGGGAAGGCCGGGTCTATGGCTACACCTTC. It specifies CATSRGEGRVYGYTF.

The CDR3 DNA sequence: TGTGCCAGTAAGGGACAGGGCTTCACAGATACGCAGTATTTT. This sequence encodes CASKGQGFTDTQYF. V is TRBV27 and J is TRBJ2-3; 9 bases line up with TRBD1. V trimming: 9 bases; J trimming: 2 bases; junction bases outside the gene matches: 6. CDR1 is MNHEY and CDR2 is SMNVEV in the germline V gene (reference sequence). There are 14 residues in the CDR3.

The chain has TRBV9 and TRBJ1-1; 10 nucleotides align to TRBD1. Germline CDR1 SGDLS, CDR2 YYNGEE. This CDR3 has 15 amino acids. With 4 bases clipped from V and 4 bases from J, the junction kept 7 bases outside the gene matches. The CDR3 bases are TGTGCCAGCAGCACACAAGGACAGGGGGGCACTGAAGCTTTCTTT. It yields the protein CASSTQGQGGTEAFF.

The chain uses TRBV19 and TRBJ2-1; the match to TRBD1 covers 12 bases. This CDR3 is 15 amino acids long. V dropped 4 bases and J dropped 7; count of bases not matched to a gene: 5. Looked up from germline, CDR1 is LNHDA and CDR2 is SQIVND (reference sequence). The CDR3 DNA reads TGTGCCAGTAGTACGGGACAGGGGGCTAGGAATGAGCAGTTCTTC. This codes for CASSTGQGARNEQFF.

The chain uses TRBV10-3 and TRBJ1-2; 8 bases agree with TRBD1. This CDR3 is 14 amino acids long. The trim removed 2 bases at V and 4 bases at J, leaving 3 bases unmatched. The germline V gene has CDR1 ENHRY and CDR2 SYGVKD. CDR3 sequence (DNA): TGTGCCATCAGTGAGCCTGACAGGGGCTATGGCTACACCTTC. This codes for CAISEPDRGYGYTF.

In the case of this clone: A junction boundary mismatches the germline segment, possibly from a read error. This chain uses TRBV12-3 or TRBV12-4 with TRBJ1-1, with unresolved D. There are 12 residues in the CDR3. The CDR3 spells CASSFMKTEAFF. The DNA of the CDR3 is TGTGCCAGCAGTTTTATGAAAACTGAAGCTTTCTTT.

In nucleotides, the CDR3 is TGTGCCAGCAGCTTACAAACAGGGTTGAACACTGAAGCTTTCTTT. Encoded protein: CASSLQTGLNTEAFF. The chain joins TRBV5-5 to TRBJ1-1; the D gene is possibly TRBD1 (6 bases). Trimming removed 2 bases from V and 0 bases from J, with 11 bases in between. Germline CDR1 is SGHKS and CDR2 is YYEKEE (reference sequence). The CDR3 is made up of 15 amino acids.

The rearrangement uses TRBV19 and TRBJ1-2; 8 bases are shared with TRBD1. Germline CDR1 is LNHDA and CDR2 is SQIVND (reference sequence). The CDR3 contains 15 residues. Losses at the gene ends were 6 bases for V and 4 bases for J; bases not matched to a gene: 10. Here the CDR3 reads CASSTGGLLGYGYTF. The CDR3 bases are TGTGCCAGTAGCACAGGGGGACTTCTCGGCTATGGCTACACCTTC.

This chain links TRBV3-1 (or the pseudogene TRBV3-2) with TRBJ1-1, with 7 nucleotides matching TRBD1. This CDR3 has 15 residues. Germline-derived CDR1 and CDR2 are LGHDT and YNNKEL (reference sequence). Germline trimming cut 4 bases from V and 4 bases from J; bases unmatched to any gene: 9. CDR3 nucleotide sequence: TGTGCCAGCAGCCGCCTACAGGGGAGCGGCACTGAAGCTTTCTTT. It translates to CASSRLQGSGTEAFF.

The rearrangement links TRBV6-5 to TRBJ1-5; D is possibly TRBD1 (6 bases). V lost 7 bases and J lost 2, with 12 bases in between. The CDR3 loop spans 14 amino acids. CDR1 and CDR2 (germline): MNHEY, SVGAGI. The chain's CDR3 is CASMGDIGNQPQHF. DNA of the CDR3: TGTGCCAGCATGGGGGACATCGGCAATCAGCCCCAGCATTTT.

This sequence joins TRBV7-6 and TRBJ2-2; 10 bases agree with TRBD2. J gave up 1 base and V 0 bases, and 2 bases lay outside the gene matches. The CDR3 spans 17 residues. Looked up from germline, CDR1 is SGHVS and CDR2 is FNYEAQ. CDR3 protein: CASSLALAGWNTGELFF. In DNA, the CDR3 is TGTGCCAGCAGCTTAGCACTAGCGGGATGGAACACCGGGGAGCTGTTTTTT.

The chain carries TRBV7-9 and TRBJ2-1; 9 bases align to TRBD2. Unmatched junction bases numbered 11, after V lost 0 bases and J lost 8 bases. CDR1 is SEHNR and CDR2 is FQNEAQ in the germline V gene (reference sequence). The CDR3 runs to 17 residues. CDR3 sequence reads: CASSLAPTAGGGDEQFF. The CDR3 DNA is TGTGCCAGCAGCTTAGCCCCTACAGCGGGGGGCGGCGATGAGCAGTTCTTC.

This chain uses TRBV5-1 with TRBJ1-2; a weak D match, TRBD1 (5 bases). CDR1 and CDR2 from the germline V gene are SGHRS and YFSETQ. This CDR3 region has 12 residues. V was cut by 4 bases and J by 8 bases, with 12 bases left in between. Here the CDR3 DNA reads TGCGCCAGCAGCCCCCGGGGGAGCGGCTACACCTTC. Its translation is CASSPRGSGYTF.

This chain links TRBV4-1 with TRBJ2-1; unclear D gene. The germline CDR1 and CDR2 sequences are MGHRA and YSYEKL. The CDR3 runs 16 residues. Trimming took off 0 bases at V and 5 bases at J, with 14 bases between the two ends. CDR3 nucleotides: TGCGCCAGCAGCCAAGAATTGAGTGTGGGTGACAATGAGCAGTTCTTC. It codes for CASSQELSVGDNEQFF.

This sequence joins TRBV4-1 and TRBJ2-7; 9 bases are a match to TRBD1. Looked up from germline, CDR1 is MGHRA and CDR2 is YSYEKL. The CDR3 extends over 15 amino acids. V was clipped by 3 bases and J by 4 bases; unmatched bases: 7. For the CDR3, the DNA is TGCGCCAGCAGCCACTCGACAGGGGGGGGATACGAGCAGTACTTC. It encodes CASSHSTGGGYEQYF.

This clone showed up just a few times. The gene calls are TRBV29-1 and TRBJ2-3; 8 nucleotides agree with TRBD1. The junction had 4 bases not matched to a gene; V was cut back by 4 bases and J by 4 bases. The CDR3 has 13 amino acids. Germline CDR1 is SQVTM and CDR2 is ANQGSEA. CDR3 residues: CSVGQGIADTQYF. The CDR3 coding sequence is TGCAGCGTTGGACAGGGGATCGCAGATACGCAGTATTTT.

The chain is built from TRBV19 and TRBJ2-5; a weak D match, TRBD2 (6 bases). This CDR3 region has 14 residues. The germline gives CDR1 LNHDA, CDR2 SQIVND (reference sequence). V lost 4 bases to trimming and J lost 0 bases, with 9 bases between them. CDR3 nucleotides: TGTGCCAGTAGTAGGAGGGGTAACCAAGAGACCCAGTACTTC. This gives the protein CASSRRGNQETQYF.

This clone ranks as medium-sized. In DNA, the CDR3 is TGTGCCAGCAGTCCCAGGGGGGCGTTAAATCCACCCCTCCACTTT. This translates into CASSPRGALNPPLHF. The chain combines TRBV27 with TRBJ1-6, with TRBD1 matching 7 bases. V dropped 5 bases and J dropped 11; count of bases not matched to a gene: 12. Looked up from germline, CDR1 is MNHEY and CDR2 is SMNVEV (reference sequence). The CDR3 is 15 residues long.

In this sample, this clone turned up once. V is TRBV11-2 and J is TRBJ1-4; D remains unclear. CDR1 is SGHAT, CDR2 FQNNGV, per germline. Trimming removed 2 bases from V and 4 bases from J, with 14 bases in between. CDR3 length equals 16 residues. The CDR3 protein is CASSLSVRRGNEKLFF. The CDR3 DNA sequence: TGTGCCAGCAGCTTATCAGTGCGCCGGGGTAATGAAAAACTGTTTTTT.

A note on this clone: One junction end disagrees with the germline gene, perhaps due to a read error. The CDR3 sequence is CASSPNTYRGLDYNEQFF. CDR3 bases: TGTGCTAGCAGCCCCAATACGTACAGGGGGCTGGACTACAATGAGCAGTTCTTC. This rearrangement joins TRBV7-7 to TRBJ2-1, with 9 bases that match TRBD1. Looked up from germline, CDR1 is SSHAT and CDR2 is FNYEAQ (reference sequence). The CDR3 is made up of 18 amino acids.

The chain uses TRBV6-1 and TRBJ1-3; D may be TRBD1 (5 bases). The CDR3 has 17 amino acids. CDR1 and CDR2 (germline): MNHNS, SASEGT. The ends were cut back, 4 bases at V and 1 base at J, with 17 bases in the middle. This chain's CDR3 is CASSASRDRRSGNTIYF. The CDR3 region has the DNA TGTGCCAGCAGTGCGTCCCGGGACCGACGATCTGGAAACACCATATATTTT.

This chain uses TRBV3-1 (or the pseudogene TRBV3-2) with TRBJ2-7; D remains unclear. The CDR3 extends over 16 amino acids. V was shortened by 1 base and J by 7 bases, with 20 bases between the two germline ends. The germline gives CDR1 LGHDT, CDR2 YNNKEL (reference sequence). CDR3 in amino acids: CASSQVVKGFRGEQYF. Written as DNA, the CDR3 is TGTGCCAGCAGCCAAGTGGTCAAGGGCTTCCGTGGGGAGCAGTACTTC.

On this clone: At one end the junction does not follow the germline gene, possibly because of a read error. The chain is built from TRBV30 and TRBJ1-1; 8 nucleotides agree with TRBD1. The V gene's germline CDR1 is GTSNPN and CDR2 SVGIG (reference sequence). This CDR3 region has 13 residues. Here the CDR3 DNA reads TGTGCCTGGAGTAGTGACAGGGGACGGCCGTTGGTCTTT. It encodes CAWSSDRGRPLVF.

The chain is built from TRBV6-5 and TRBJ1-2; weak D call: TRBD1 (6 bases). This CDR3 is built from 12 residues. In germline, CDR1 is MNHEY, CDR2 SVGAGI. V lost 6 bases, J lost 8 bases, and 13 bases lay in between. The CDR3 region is CASRRTGSGYTF. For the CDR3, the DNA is TGTGCCAGCAGACGCACAGGGTCGGGCTACACCTTC.

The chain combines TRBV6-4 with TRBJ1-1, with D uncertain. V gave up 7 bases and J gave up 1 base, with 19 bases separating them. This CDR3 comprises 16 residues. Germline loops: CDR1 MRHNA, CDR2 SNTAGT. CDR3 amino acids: CASTSRQRTPNTEAFF. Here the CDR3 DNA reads TGTGCCAGCACCTCGCGACAACGGACGCCGAACACTGAAGCTTTCTTT.